A single sample gave rise to the 5 T cell receptor beta chains below, sequenced in a study of OX40 agonist ivuxolimab in advanced cancers. Here immunoSEQ multiplex PCR was the method, and the copy in TCRdb shows in-frame clones only, minus some. The table lists nearly 50,000 clones, 70% to 90% of them singletons. Sequences were derived from CD4+ or CD8+ T cells sorted from blood, sampled in a trial of the OX40 agonist ivuxolimab. These receptors were taken from an adult with an advanced solid tumor such as melanoma, head and neck, liver or kidney cancer.

This chain uses TRBV27 with TRBJ2-1, with 10 bases lining up with TRBD2. The CDR3 sequence is 15 residues long. Germline assignment: CDR1 MNHEY and CDR2 SMNVEV (reference sequence). After removal of 5 bases from V and 4 bases from J, the junction contained 5 bases not matched to a gene. The CDR3: CASSPGLALYNEQFF. The CDR3 bases are TGTGCCAGCAGTCCGGGACTAGCGCTGTACAATGAGCAGTTCTTC.

This sequence joins TRBV9 and TRBJ2-7, with 7 bases that match TRBD1. The length of the CDR3 is 14 residues. Trimming took 4 bases from V and 3 from J; bases not matched to a gene: 7. In germline, CDR1 is SGDLS, CDR2 YYNGEE. CDR3 amino acids: CASSLGTVSYEQYF. CDR3 nucleotide sequence: TGTGCCAGCAGCCTTGGGACAGTGAGCTACGAGCAGTACTTC. Looking up the rest from reference TRBV9 and TRBJ2-7 gives the full variable domain: DSGVTQTPKHLITATGQRVTLRCSPRSGDLSVYWYQQSLDQGLQFLIQYYNGEERAKGNILERFSAQQFPDLHSELNLSSLELGDSALYFCASSLGTVSYEQYFGPGTRLTVT.

The V and J genes are TRBV5-1 and TRBJ2-2, with a possible D match to TRBD2 (6 bases). Trimming shortened V by 1 base and J by 0 bases, and 10 bases separated the two germline ends. The germline gives CDR1 SGHRS, CDR2 YFSETQ. The CDR3 runs 16 residues. The DNA of the CDR3 is TGCGCCAGCAGCTTGACTAGCAGATCGAACACCGGGGAGCTGTTTTTT. Its translation is CASSLTSRSNTGELFF.

The rearrangement uses TRBV12-5 and TRBJ2-1; D may be TRBD1 (6 bases). V lost 5 bases to trimming and J lost 9 bases, with 11 bases between them. This CDR3 has 12 residues. In germline, CDR1 is LGHNT, CDR2 FRNRAP. The chain's CDR3 is CASGKDRLEQFF. Written as DNA, the CDR3 is TGTGCTAGTGGTAAAGACAGGCTTGAGCAGTTCTTC.

The rearrangement uses TRBV11-3 and TRBJ2-2; 9 bases agree with TRBD1. Unmatched junction bases numbered 9, after V lost 1 base and J lost 6 bases. This CDR3 is built from 17 residues. Germline lookup yields CDR1 SGHNT and CDR2 YENEEA. As DNA, the CDR3 is TGTGCCAGCAGCTTAGGTTTCGGGACAGGGTTAGCCGGGGAGCTGTTTTTT. This codes for CASSLGFGTGLAGELFF.